This TCR beta chain was identified in a study of cytomegalovirus exposure and HLA in healthy donors. As for this clone: The target antigen is unknown.

Study findings and constraints: While the bulk of TCR sequences proved rare, some public TCRs turned up in many donors. Previous analysis showed most TCR beta V segments were productive about 87% or about 30% of the time.

Trimming cost V 3 bases and J 0 bases, with 9 bases left between them. The CDR3 spans 15 residues. Per germline, CDR1 SGHRS and CDR2 YFSETQ. PCR used 60 Vbeta primers and 13 Jbeta primers. Some clones are missing from TCRdb's copy, which holds only in-frame ones; the method was immunoSEQ multiplex PCR. The sample lists 100,000 or so clones, around 85% seen once, with approximately 3.6% in the top ten. Healthy people donating bone marrow made up the donors. The rearrangement uses TRBV5-1 and TRBJ2-2, with a tentative D call TRBD1 (6 bases). The source of this sequence is a young man in good health and CMV-seronegative. The sequencing sample was made of PBMCs. The CDR3 DNA reads TGCGCCAGCAGCTGGGACACGGCGAACACCGGGGAGCTGTTTTTT. It yields the protein CASSWDTANTGELFF.